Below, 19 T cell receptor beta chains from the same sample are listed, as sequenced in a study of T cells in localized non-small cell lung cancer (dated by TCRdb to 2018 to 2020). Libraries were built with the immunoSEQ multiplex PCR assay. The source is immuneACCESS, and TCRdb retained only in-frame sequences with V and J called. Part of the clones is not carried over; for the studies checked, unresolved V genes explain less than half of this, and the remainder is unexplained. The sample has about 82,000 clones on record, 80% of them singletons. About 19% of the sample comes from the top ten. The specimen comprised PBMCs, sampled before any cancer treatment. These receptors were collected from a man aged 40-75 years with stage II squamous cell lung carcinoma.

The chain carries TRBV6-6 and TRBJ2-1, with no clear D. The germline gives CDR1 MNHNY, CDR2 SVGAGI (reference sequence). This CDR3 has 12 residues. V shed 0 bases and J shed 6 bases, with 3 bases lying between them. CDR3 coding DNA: TGTGCCAGCAGTTACTCAGCCAATGAGCAGTTCTTC. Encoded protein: CASSYSANEQFF.

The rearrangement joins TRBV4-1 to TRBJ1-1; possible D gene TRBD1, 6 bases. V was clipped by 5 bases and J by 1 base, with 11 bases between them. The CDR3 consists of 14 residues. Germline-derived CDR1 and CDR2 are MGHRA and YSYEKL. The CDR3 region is CASSTGHRNTEAFF. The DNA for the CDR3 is TGCGCCAGCAGCACGGGACACAGGAACACTGAAGCTTTCTTT.

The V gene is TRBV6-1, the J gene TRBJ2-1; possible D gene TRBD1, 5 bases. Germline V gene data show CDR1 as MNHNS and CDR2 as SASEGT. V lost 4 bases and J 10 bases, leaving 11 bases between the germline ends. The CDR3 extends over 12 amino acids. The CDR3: CASSATYREQFF. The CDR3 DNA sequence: TGTGCCAGCAGTGCCACTTACAGGGAGCAGTTCTTC.

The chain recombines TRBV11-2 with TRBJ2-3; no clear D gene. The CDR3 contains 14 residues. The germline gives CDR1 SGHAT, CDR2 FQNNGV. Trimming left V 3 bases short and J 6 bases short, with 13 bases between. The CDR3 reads CASSLGLTGDTQYF. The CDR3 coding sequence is TGTGCCAGCAGCTTGGGTCTGACCGGGGATACGCAGTATTTT. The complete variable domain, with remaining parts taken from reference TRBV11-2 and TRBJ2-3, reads EAGVAQSPRYKIIEKRQSVAFWCNPISGHATLYWYQQILGQGPKLLIQFQNNGVVDDSQLPKDRFSAERLKGVDSTLKIQPAKLEDSAVYLCASSLGLTGDTQYFGPGTRLTVL.

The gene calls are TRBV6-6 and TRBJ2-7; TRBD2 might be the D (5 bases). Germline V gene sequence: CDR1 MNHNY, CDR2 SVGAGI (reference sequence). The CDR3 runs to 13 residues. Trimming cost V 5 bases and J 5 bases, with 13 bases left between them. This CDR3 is CASSTGERNEQYF. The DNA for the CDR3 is TGTGCCAGCAGTACCGGGGAGAGGAACGAGCAGTACTTC.

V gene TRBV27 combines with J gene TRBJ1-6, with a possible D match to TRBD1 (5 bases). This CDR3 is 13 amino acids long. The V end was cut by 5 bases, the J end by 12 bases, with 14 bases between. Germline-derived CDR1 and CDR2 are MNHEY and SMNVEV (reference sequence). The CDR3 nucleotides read TGTGCCAGCAGTGCACGCAGCGGGGGACCCCTCCACTTT. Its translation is CASSARSGGPLHF.

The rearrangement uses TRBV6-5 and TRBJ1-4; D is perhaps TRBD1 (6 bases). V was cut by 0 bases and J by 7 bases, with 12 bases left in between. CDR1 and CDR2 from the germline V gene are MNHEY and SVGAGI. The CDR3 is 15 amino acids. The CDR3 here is CASSYSGTRPEKLFF. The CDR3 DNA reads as TGTGCCAGCAGTTACTCTGGGACAAGGCCTGAAAAACTGTTTTTT.

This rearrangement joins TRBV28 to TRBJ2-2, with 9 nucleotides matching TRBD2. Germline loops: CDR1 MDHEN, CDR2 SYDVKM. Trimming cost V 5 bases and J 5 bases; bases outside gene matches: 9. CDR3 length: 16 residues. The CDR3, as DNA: TGTGCCAGCAGTCGGAGTAGCGGGAGCGGTACCGGGGAGCTGTTTTTT. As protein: CASSRSSGSGTGELFF.

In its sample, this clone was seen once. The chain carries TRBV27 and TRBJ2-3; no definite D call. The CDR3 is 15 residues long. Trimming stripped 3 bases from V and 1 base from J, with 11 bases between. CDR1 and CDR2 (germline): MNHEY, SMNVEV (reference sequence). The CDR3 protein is CASSFVPSGTDTQYF. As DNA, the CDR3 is TGTGCCAGCAGTTTTGTCCCCTCGGGCACAGATACGCAGTATTTT.

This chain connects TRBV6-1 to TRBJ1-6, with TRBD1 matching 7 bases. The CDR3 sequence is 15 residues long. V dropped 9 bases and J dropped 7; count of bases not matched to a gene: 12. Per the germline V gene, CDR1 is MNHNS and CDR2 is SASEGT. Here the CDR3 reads CASTLSGTANSPLHF. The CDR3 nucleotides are TGTGCCAGTACCTTGTCCGGGACAGCAAATTCACCCCTCCACTTT.

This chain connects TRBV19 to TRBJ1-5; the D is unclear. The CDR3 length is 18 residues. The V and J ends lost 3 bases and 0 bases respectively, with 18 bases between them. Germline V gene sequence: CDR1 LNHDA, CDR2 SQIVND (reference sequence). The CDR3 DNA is TGTGCCAGTAGTATCGGTACAGCCAATGGTTATAGCAATCAGCCCCAGCATTTT. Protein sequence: CASSIGTANGYSNQPQHF.

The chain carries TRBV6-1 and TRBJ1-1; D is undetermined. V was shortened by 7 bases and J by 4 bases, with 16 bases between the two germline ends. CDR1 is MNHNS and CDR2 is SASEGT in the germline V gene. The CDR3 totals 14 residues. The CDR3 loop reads CASMVEPGSTEAFF. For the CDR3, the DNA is TGTGCCAGCATGGTCGAGCCTGGGAGCACTGAAGCTTTCTTT.

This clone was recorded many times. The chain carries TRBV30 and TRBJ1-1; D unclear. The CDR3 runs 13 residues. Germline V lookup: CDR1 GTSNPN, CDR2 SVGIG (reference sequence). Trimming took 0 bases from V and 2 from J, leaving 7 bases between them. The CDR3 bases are TGTGCCTGGAGTGTAGAGAGTAACACTGAAGCTTTCTTT. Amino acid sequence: CAWSVESNTEAFF.

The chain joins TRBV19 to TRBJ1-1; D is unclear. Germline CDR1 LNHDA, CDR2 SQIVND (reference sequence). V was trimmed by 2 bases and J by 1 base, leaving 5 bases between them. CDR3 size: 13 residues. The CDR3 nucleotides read TGTGCCAGTAGTATATTCCAGAACACTGAAGCTTTCTTT. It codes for CASSIFQNTEAFF.

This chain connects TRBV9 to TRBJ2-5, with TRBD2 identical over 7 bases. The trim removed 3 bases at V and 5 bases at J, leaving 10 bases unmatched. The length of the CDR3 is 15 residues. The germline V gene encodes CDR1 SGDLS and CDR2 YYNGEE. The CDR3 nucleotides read TGTGCCAGCAGCGCTAGCGGACGTTACGGGGAGACCCAGTACTTC. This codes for CASSASGRYGETQYF.

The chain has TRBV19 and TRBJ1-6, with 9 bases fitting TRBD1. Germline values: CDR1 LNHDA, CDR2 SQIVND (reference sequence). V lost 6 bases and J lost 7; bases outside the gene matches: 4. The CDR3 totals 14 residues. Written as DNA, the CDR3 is TGTGCCAGTAGGTGGGACAGGGAAAATTCACCCCTCCACTTT. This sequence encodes CASRWDRENSPLHF.

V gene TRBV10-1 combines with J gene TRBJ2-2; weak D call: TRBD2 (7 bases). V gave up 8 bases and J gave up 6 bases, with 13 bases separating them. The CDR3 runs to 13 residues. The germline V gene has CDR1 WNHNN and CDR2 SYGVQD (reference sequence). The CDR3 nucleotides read TGCGCCAGCGGCGGGGGCGAGGCCGGGGAGCTGTTTTTT. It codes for CASGGGEAGELFF.

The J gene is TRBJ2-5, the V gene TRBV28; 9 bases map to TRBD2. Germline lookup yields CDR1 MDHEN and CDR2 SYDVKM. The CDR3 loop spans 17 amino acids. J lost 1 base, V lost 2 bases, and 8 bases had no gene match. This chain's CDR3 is CASSLSFPSGIQETQYF. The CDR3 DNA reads TGTGCCAGCAGTTTAAGTTTCCCTAGCGGGATCCAAGAGACCCAGTACTTC.

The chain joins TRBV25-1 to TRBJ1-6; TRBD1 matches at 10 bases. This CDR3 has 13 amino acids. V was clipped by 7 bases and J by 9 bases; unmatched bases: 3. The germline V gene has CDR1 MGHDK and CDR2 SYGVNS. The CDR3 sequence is CASKGQGGSPLHF. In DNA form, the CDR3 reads TGTGCCAGCAAAGGACAGGGGGGTTCACCCCTCCACTTT.